A single sample gave rise to the 21 T cell receptor beta chains below, sequenced in a study of shared clonotypes between healthy human individuals. The protocol was immunoSEQ multiplex PCR, while the TCRdb copy is restricted to in-frame clones and leaves out a portion. Found here are 2 million to 2.5 million clones, about nine tenths of them singletons; the top ten hold 0.37%. The sample was naive CD4+ T cells from PBMCs. Regarding subset: CD45RA+ positively selected. All receptors come from a man between 18 and 35 years old in good health. Some clones in this sample may be carry-over from other donors' samples.

J is TRBJ1-2 and V is TRBV4-3, with D possibly matching TRBD1 (5 bases). This CDR3 comprises 16 residues. Germline CDR1 LGHNA, CDR2 YSLEER. V was pared by 1 base and J by 3 bases, with 15 bases between. CDR3 sequence: CASSQAPGTYDYGYTF. In nucleotides, the CDR3 is TGCGCCAGCAGCCAAGCTCCTGGGACGTACGACTATGGCTACACCTTC.

The chain recombines TRBV15 with TRBJ2-5; D gene unclear. The CDR3 sequence is 13 residues long. The V gene's germline CDR1 is LNHNV and CDR2 YYDKDF (reference sequence). V lost 0 bases and J lost 7, with 9 bases in between. CDR3 DNA: TGTGCCACCAGCAGAGATCGCCCGGGGACCCAGTACTTC. Residues: CATSRDRPGTQYF. The full variable domain, completed using reference TRBV15 and TRBJ2-5, is DAMVIQNPRYQVTQFGKPVTLSCSQTLNHNVMYWYQQKSSQAPKLLFHYYDKDFNNEADTPDNFQSRRPNTSFCFLDIRSPGLGDTAMYLCATSRDRPGTQYFGPGTRLLVL.

The chain recombines TRBV6-5 with TRBJ2-7; TRBD2 matches at 9 bases. This CDR3 spans 15 amino acids. Unmatched junction bases numbered 8, after V lost 6 bases and J lost 2 bases. Germline V gene sequence: CDR1 MNHEY, CDR2 SVGAGI. The CDR3 is CASRTRTSATYEQYF. The DNA of the CDR3 is TGTGCCAGCAGGACCAGGACTAGCGCAACCTACGAGCAGTACTTC.

This clone was seen only a few times. The V and J genes are TRBV19 and TRBJ1-2; TRBD1 matches 9 bases. V lost 7 bases to trimming and J lost 3 bases; unmatched junction nucleotides: 6. CDR1 is LNHDA and CDR2 is SQIVND in the germline V gene (reference sequence). The CDR3 totals 14 residues. The CDR3 loop is CASTRDRVDYGYTF. The CDR3 bases are TGTGCCAGTACCCGGGACAGGGTGGACTATGGCTACACCTTC.

This clone was seen just once. The rearrangement links TRBV7-2 to TRBJ2-1; perhaps TRBD2 as D (6 bases). CDR1 is SGHTA, CDR2 FQGNSA, per germline. This CDR3 comprises 14 residues. V was trimmed by 5 bases and J by 5 bases, leaving 13 bases between them. Here the CDR3 reads CASSPGLGNNEQFF. CDR3 nucleotide sequence: TGTGCCAGCAGCCCGGGACTGGGGAACAATGAGCAGTTCTTC.

The chain combines TRBV28 with TRBJ2-5; D remains ambiguous. The CDR3 covers 12 residues. Per germline, CDR1 MDHEN and CDR2 SYDVKM. Trimming cost V 2 bases and J 7 bases, with 8 bases left between them. The CDR3 here is CASSLDLGTQYF. CDR3 coding DNA: TGTGCCAGCAGTTTAGACTTAGGGACCCAGTACTTC.

The chain links TRBV28 to TRBJ1-4; a weak D match, TRBD1 (5 bases). In germline, CDR1 is MDHEN, CDR2 SYDVKM. CDR3 length: 16 residues. Trimming left V 5 bases short and J 8 bases short, with 21 bases between. The DNA of the CDR3 is TGTGCCAGCAGTCCCCTTGAGGGGCAGGGTGGAGAAAAACTGTTTTTT. Amino acids: CASSPLEGQGGEKLFF. Complete variable domain (other parts from reference TRBV28 and TRBJ1-4): DVKVTQSSRYLVKRTGEKVFLECVQDMDHENMFWYRQDPGLGLRLIYFSYDVKMKEKGDIPEGYSVSREKKERFSLILESASTNQTSMYLCASSPLEGQGGEKLFFGSGTQLSVL.

The chain has TRBV21-1 and TRBJ2-7; the tabulated D call, TRBD2, remains unverified against the DNA. TRBV21-1 is a pseudogene. The CDR3 loop spans 12 amino acids. CDR3 sequence: CASSHYRYEQYF. CDR3 DNA: TGTGCCAGCAGCCACTATCGCTACGAGCAGTACTTC.

The chain recombines TRBV15 with TRBJ2-7, with D maybe TRBD2 (5 bases). From germline, CDR1 is LNHNV and CDR2 YYDKDF (reference sequence). CDR3 size: 14 residues. Between the trimmed V and J ends, which lost 1 base and 4 bases, there was a span of 11 bases. The CDR3 region is CATSRGLARYEQYF. Here the CDR3 DNA reads TGTGCCACCAGCAGAGGGCTAGCTAGGTACGAGCAGTACTTC.

With respect to this clone: In the same sample, other DNA sequences code for this CDR3. The V and J genes are TRBV11-2 and TRBJ1-1, with D unclear. The CDR3 extends over 14 amino acids. Trimming took 0 bases from V and 1 from J, leaving 6 bases between them. Germline V gene sequence: CDR1 SGHAT, CDR2 FQNNGV. CDR3 loop: CASSLEGRNTEAFF. DNA for the CDR3: TGTGCCAGCAGCTTAGAAGGCCGGAACACTGAAGCTTTCTTT.

This rearrangement joins TRBV28 to TRBJ1-3, with D perhaps matching TRBD1 (5 bases). Germline lookup yields CDR1 MDHEN and CDR2 SYDVKM. The V end was cut by 4 bases, the J end by 0 bases, with 13 bases between. This CDR3 contains 16 residues. As DNA, the CDR3 is TGTGCCAGCAGTTGGCCAGGGACCCTCTCTGGAAACACCATATATTTT. Protein: CASSWPGTLSGNTIYF.

The chain recombines TRBV5-4 with TRBJ2-7, with a weak D call TRBD1 (5 bases). Trimming took off 4 bases at V and 4 bases at J, with 18 bases between the two ends. This CDR3 spans 15 amino acids. Germline V gene data show CDR1 as SGHNT and CDR2 as YYREEE (reference sequence). CDR3 bases: TGTGCCAGCAGCCTCATTCCCCGACAGATGTACGAGCAGTACTTC. Its translation is CASSLIPRQMYEQYF. Variable domain in full (rest from reference TRBV5-4 and TRBJ2-7): ETGVTQSPTHLIKTRGQQVTLRCSSQSGHNTVSWYQQALGQGPQFIFQYYREEENGRGNFPPRFSGLQFPNYSSELNVNALELDDSALYLCASSLIPRQMYEQYFGPGTRLTVT.

The chain recombines TRBV11-2 with TRBJ2-7, with 7 bases aligning to TRBD2. Germline V lookup: CDR1 SGHAT, CDR2 FQNNGV. The CDR3 has 14 residues. V lost 3 bases, J lost 3 bases, and 5 bases stayed unmatched. CDR3 in amino acids: CASSLRGRIYEQYF. The CDR3 coding sequence is TGTGCCAGCAGCTTGCGGGGGAGGATCTACGAGCAGTACTTC. The whole variable domain, filled in from reference TRBV11-2 and TRBJ2-7, reads EAGVAQSPRYKIIEKRQSVAFWCNPISGHATLYWYQQILGQGPKLLIQFQNNGVVDDSQLPKDRFSAERLKGVDSTLKIQPAKLEDSAVYLCASSLRGRIYEQYFGPGTRLTVT.

In the case of this clone: Within the sample, other DNA sequences also encode this same CDR3. The J gene is TRBJ2-5, the V gene TRBV9; 10 bases agree with TRBD1. CDR3 length: 15 amino acids. Trimming cost V 0 bases and J 3 bases; bases outside gene matches: 2. The germline CDR1 and CDR2 sequences are SGDLS and YYNGEE. This CDR3 is CASSVEGTGEETQYF. The CDR3 DNA follows: TGTGCCAGCAGCGTAGAAGGGACAGGGGAAGAGACCCAGTACTTC.

The genes are TRBV7-9 and TRBJ2-1; D possibly corresponds to TRBD2 (6 bases). Trimming removed 0 bases from V and 3 bases from J, with 9 bases in between. Germline CDR1 reads SEHNR; CDR2 reads FQNEAQ (reference sequence). CDR3 length: 15 amino acids. The CDR3 region is CASSLAWGDYNEQFF. CDR3 sequence (DNA): TGTGCCAGCAGCTTAGCCTGGGGGGACTACAATGAGCAGTTCTTC.

A note on this clone: Other DNA sequences in this specimen translate into the identical CDR3. This chain uses TRBV10-3 with TRBJ2-2, with no clear D. The CDR3 has 16 amino acids. CDR1 is ENHRY and CDR2 is SYGVKD in the germline V gene. V was trimmed by 0 bases and J by 0 bases, leaving 8 bases between them. The chain's CDR3 is CAISESRQSNTGELFF. Written as DNA, the CDR3 is TGTGCCATCAGTGAGTCGAGGCAGTCGAACACCGGGGAGCTGTTTTTT.

Written as DNA, the CDR3 is TGTGCCAGCACCGGAGATGGGAGGAGTTGGGGCGCAGATACGCAGTATTTT. It specifies CASTGDGRSWGADTQYF. The genes are TRBV9 and TRBJ2-3, with TRBD2 as a possible D gene (6 bases). V was pared by 6 bases and J by 4 bases, with 24 bases between. The germline V gene encodes CDR1 SGDLS and CDR2 YYNGEE. This CDR3 has 17 residues.

The V and J genes are TRBV7-3 and TRBJ2-1, with TRBD1 matching 10 bases. This CDR3 comprises 15 residues. Germline V lookup: CDR1 SGHTA, CDR2 FQGTGA. The V gene end was trimmed by 5 bases and the J gene end by 8 bases; junction bases not matched to a gene: 9. CDR3: CASSPTGQGLHEQFF. CDR3 bases: TGTGCCAGCAGCCCGACGGGACAGGGGTTACATGAGCAGTTCTTC. Complete variable domain (other parts from reference TRBV7-3 and TRBJ2-1): GAGVSQTPSNKVTEKGKYVELRCDPISGHTALYWYRQSLGQGPEFLIYFQGTGAADDSGLPNDRFFAVRPEGSVSTLKIQRTERGDSAVYLCASSPTGQGLHEQFFGPGTRLTVL.

Turning to this clone: Within the sample, other DNA sequences also encode this same CDR3. The chain uses TRBV7-9 and TRBJ2-5; 8 bases align to TRBD1. V gave up 5 bases and J gave up 1 base; unmatched junction bases: 3. The CDR3 is made up of 14 amino acids. CDR1 is SEHNR, CDR2 FQNEAQ, per germline (reference sequence). CDR3 amino acids: CASSPGQGQETQYF. The CDR3 nucleotides read TGTGCCAGCAGCCCCGGACAGGGCCAAGAGACCCAGTACTTC.

The J gene is TRBJ2-5, the V gene TRBV6-5, with no clear D. CDR1 MNHEY and CDR2 SVGAGI come from the germline V gene. This CDR3 has 11 amino acids. Trimming pared 11 bases from V and 4 bases from J, leaving 11 bases between. CDR3 in amino acids: CAAAIGETQYF. The CDR3 DNA reads as TGTGCCGCGGCCATTGGAGAGACCCAGTACTTC.

CDR3 bases: TGTGCCAGCAGCTTAACCGCGCTAGCGAACACCGGGGAGCTGTTTTTT. It is translated as CASSLTALANTGELFF. The V and J genes are TRBV7-3 and TRBJ2-2, with D hard to call. The CDR3 contains 16 residues. Trimming removed 0 bases at V and 0 bases at J, with 8 bases between. Germline V lookup: CDR1 SGHTA, CDR2 FQGTGA.